This T cell receptor beta chain was captured by sequencing in a study of a mutant IDH1 vaccine in newly diagnosed glioma. Study-level information: Initiation of the vaccine course occurred 4-6 weeks after radiotherapy alone, or alongside temozolomide cycles.

Using immunoSEQ multiplex PCR, the repertoire was profiled, and TCRdb retains in-frame clones only, with some absent. The sample includes 58,000 or so clones, 85% to 90% of them seen just once. Comments on this clone: The antigen is not known.

Germline assignment: CDR1 LNHDA and CDR2 SQIVND (reference sequence). The CDR3 is 13 amino acids. V lost 2 bases and J 7 bases, leaving 9 bases between the germline ends. Study-level findings and limits: Seemingly, pseudoprogression had no relation to changes in the top peripheral T cell clonotypes.

Time point: week 35, safety follow-up. What each vaccine dose contained was 300 ug of mutant IDH1 20-mer peptide, accompanied by topical imiquimod. New WHO grade 3 or 4 astrocytomas that were IDH1-mutant and ATRX-lost had been found in donors. This clonotype originated in a man aged 35 to 55 with glioma. The V call is TRBV19, the J call TRBJ1-5; D call uncertain. The sequencing here drew on PBMCs, taken from a glioma patient whose treatment included an IDH1 peptide vaccine. Here the CDR3 reads CASSIRAAQPQHF. CDR3 in DNA: TGTGCCAGTAGTATACGGGCGGCCCAGCCCCAGCATTTT.